A single sample gave rise to the 9 T cell receptor beta chains below, sequenced in a study of human T cells and chemical hapten exposure. Time point here: pre-sensitization, week 0. The treatment: therapeutic diphenylcyclopropenone sensitization with weekly scalp DPC. TCRdb reprocessed the RACE reads with MiXCR, giving one entry per CDR3 protein. The sample has 250,000 or so distinct CDR3 sequences; about 9.4% are singletons. Sequenced material: whole blood, taken in connection with sensitization to the hapten diphenylcyclopropenone (DPC). These receptors all stem from a woman in her 40s with alopecia areata. Some clones in this sample may be carry-over from other donors' samples.

This clonotype was observed a few times. The genes are TRBV3-1 and TRBJ2-3; the match to TRBD2 covers 7 bases. This CDR3 is 16 amino acids long. V dropped 1 base and J dropped 3; count of bases not matched to a gene: 7. Germline values: CDR1 LGHDT, CDR2 YNNKEL (reference sequence). The CDR3 here is CASSQGGGGRTDTQYF. In DNA, the CDR3 is TGTGCCAGCAGCCAAGGCGGCGGGGGTCGGACAGATACGCAGTATTTT.

This clonotype was counted a few times. The chain links TRBV20-1 to TRBJ2-7, with 9 nucleotides matching TRBD1. The germline V gene encodes CDR1 DFQATT and CDR2 SNEGSKA (reference sequence). J lost 4 bases, V lost 6 bases, and 7 bases had no gene match. The CDR3 consists of 13 residues. CDR3 nucleotide sequence: TGCAGTGCCCAGGACAGGGGACCATACGAGCAGTACTTC. It yields the protein CSAQDRGPYEQYF.

The chain joins TRBV5-1 to TRBJ2-7, with D possibly matching TRBD1 (6 bases). With 0 bases removed from V and 4 bases from J, the gap between germline ends came to 11 bases. The V gene's germline CDR1 is SGHRS and CDR2 YFSETQ. The CDR3 sequence is 14 residues long. CDR3 bases: TGCGCCAGCAGCTTGGACAGGGTTGGGTACGAGCAGTACTTC. It is translated as CASSLDRVGYEQYF.

DNA of the CDR3: TGCGCCAGCAGCTTGGCCCAGTTCGGCTATGGCTACACCTTC. Its translation: CASSLAQFGYGYTF. The chain employs TRBV5-1 and TRBJ1-2; D unclear. Trimming removed 0 bases from V and 4 bases from J, with 10 bases in between. Germline values: CDR1 SGHRS, CDR2 YFSETQ. The CDR3 runs 14 residues. Based on the CDR3 plus reference TRBV5-1 and TRBJ1-2, the full variable domain is KAGVTQTPRYLIKTRGQQVTLSCSPISGHRSVSWYQQTPGQGLQFLFEYFSETQRNKGNFPGRFSGRQFSNSRSEMNVSTLELGDSALYLCASSLAQFGYGYTFGSGTRLTVV.

This clonotype was found a few times. The chain links TRBV20-1 to TRBJ2-7; weak D call: TRBD1 (6 bases). The germline V gene has CDR1 DFQATT and CDR2 SNEGSKA (reference sequence). V was pared by 1 base and J by 3 bases, with 13 bases between. The CDR3 is 14 amino acids. DNA for the CDR3: TGCAGTGCTAGAGCGGAAGGGGGATACTACGAGCAGTACTTC. Amino acid sequence: CSARAEGGYYEQYF.

This clonotype came up many times. The chain recombines TRBV4-1 with TRBJ1-2; 7 bases fit TRBD1. CDR1 is MGHRA, CDR2 YSYEKL, per germline. The CDR3 covers 14 residues. Germline trimming cut 8 bases from V and 2 bases from J; bases unmatched to any gene: 8. The DNA of the CDR3 is TGCGCCAGCGGCGAGACAGGGACCAACTATGGCTACACCTTC. This codes for CASGETGTNYGYTF.

The chain has TRBV6-1 and TRBJ1-2; D remains ambiguous. Trimming shortened V by 3 bases and J by 2 bases, and 13 bases separated the two germline ends. The CDR3 sequence is 15 residues long. Germline CDR1 is MNHNS and CDR2 is SASEGT. CDR3 amino acids: CASSEPLRLNYGYTF. CDR3 in DNA: TGTGCCAGCAGTGAGCCCCTAAGGCTGAACTATGGCTACACCTTC.

J is TRBJ2-2 and V is TRBV20-1; tentative D call: TRBD2 (5 bases). CDR3 size: 12 residues. Germline values: CDR1 DFQATT, CDR2 SNEGSKA (reference sequence). The chain's CDR3 is CTGSGNTGELFF. The DNA for the CDR3 is TGCACGGGAAGCGGGAACACCGGGGAGCTGTTTTTT.

This clonotype was counted a few times. The V gene is TRBV11-2, the J gene TRBJ1-1; no reliable D call. Trimming pared 5 bases from V and 4 bases from J, leaving 17 bases between. Per germline, CDR1 SGHAT and CDR2 FQNNGV. This CDR3 contains 15 residues. The CDR3 coding sequence is TGTGCCAGCAGCCCACGGACGGTCATTGTCACTGAAGCTTTCTTT. It specifies CASSPRTVIVTEAFF.